This entry features one T cell receptor (beta chain) sequence. This record belongs to a study of blood T cell repertoires in COVID-19. In the study overall: The United States, Italy and Spain were the sources of the acute and convalescent COVID-19 samples. PBMCs, B-cell-depleted T cells, or T cells provided the cDNA or gDNA that made up the material.

The CDR3 runs to 14 residues. Germline CDR1 is MRHNA and CDR2 is SNTAGT. Trimming left V 8 bases short and J 6 bases short, with 20 bases between. In the original processing: Nucleated cell counts were estimated from reference gene primer amplification. The table came from immunoSEQ multiplex PCR; TCRdb's copy has only in-frame clones and leaves some out. V, J and clone size reflect that table, while D and trimming were determined from the DNA. The table records tens of thousands of clones, around 84% of them present only once. J is TRBJ2-7 and V is TRBV6-4; TRBD2 is a possible D gene (5 bases). The material sequenced was peripheral blood. This TCR was recovered from a human donor in a cohort sampled during active COVID-19. The CDR3 DNA reads as TGTGCCAGCCGACTGGATGTTGGGAGTGGCGAGCAGTACTTC. Protein product: CASRLDVGSGEQYF.